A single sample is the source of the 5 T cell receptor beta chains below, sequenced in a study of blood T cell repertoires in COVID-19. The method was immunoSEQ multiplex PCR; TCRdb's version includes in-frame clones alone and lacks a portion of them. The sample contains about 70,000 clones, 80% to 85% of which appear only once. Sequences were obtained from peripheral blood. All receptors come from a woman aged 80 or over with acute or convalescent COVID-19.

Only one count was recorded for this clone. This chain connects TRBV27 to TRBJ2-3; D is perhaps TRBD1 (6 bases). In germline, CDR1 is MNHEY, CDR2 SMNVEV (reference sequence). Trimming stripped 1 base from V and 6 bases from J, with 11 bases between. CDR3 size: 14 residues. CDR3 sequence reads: CASSLWQGMDTQYF. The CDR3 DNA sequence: TGTGCCAGCAGTTTATGGCAGGGGATGGATACGCAGTATTTT.

Written as DNA, the CDR3 is TGTGCCCAGGGGTACTCCTACGAGCAGTACTTC. This encodes CAQGYSYEQYF. The V call is TRBV30, the J call TRBJ2-7; D is perhaps TRBD1 (6 bases). CDR3 length: 11 residues. Trimming stripped 8 bases from V and 0 bases from J, with 8 bases between. CDR1 is GTSNPN and CDR2 is SVGIG in the germline V gene (reference sequence).

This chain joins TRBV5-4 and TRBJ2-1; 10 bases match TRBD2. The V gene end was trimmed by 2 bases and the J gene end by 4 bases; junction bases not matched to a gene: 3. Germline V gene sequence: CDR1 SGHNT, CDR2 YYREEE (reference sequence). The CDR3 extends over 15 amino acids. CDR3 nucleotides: TGTGCCAGCAGCTTTGGACTAGCGGCTTACAATGAGCAGTTCTTC. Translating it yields CASSFGLAAYNEQFF.

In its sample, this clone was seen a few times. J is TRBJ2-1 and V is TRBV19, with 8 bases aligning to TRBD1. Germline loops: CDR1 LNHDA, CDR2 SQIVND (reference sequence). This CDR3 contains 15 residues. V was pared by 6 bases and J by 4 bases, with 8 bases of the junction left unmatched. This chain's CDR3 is CASSPDRGTYNEQFF. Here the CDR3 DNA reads TGTGCCAGTAGCCCCGACAGGGGAACTTACAATGAGCAGTTCTTC.

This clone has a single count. The CDR3 DNA reads TGTGCCAGCAGTCGGACGGGATATAGCAATCAGCCCCAGCATTTT. Protein sequence: CASSRTGYSNQPQHF. J is TRBJ1-5 and V is TRBV2, with unresolved D. V was cut by 5 bases and J by 0 bases, with 11 bases left in between. Germline-derived CDR1 and CDR2 are SNHLY and FYNNEI. The CDR3 totals 15 residues.